A single sample gave rise to the 17 T cell receptor beta chains below, sequenced in a study of vaccination and CD4 T cells after COVID-19 (dated by TCRdb to the early 2020s). What these receptors recognize is not known. Library preparation was by PCR. These reads were obtained on an Illumina iSeq 100. TCR sequencing of DNA from cultured CD4+ T cells used the Oncomine TCR Beta short-read assay at the Johns Hopkins FTIC core. Using fastp at Q25 and MiXCR, TCRdb reprocessed the public reads and kept productive beta chains. Rows with a matching CDR3 protein are joined into one entry that keeps the most common DNA and genes. In all, the sample holds roughly 15,000 distinct CDR3 sequences, and around 70% of those were seen once. Approximately 4.2% of the sample lies in the top ten. This sample's treatment or condition label indicates: roughly 11-day PBMC culture with coronavirus spike peptide pools or control peptides (ViraFEST assay).

The sample taken for sequencing was CD4+ T cells from blood, cultured in vitro. All receptors come from a human donor who had recovered from COVID-19.

The chain carries TRBV2 and TRBJ1-5, with D perhaps TRBD1 (5 bases). The CDR3 totals 13 residues. Germline CDR1 and CDR2: SNHLY and FYNNEI. Trimming shortened V by 4 bases and J by 3 bases, and 7 bases separated the two germline ends. The CDR3 sequence: CASSAGYNQPQHF. The CDR3 DNA is TGTGCCAGCAGTGCAGGGTACAATCAGCCCCAGCATTTT.

The rearrangement joins TRBV29-1 to TRBJ2-1; 7 positions match TRBD1. The ends lost 7 bases at V and 8 bases at J; junction bases unmatched: 8. The V gene's germline CDR1 is SQVTM and CDR2 ANQGSEA. The CDR3 runs 12 residues. The CDR3: CSAGQSRDEQFF. The DNA of the CDR3 is TGCAGCGCGGGACAGTCTAGGGATGAGCAGTTCTTC.

The J gene is TRBJ1-4, the V gene TRBV7-9, with a possible D match to TRBD1 (6 bases). CDR1 and CDR2 from the germline V gene are SEHNR and FQNEAQ (reference sequence). The length of the CDR3 is 17 residues. V shed 5 bases and J shed 7 bases, with 23 bases lying between them. CDR3 DNA: TGTGCCAGCAGCCCTCGGGGAGACGGGGGGCGAGGTGAAAAACTGTTTTTT. It is translated as CASSPRGDGGRGEKLFF.

The CDR3 spells CASSYSPRMGETQYF. The CDR3 DNA sequence: TGTGCCAGCAGTTACTCGCCTCGGATGGGGGAGACCCAGTACTTC. The rearrangement joins TRBV6-5 to TRBJ2-5; D ambiguous. Trimming took 0 bases from V and 5 from J, leaving 13 bases between them. In germline, CDR1 is MNHEY, CDR2 SVGAGI. This CDR3 has 15 residues.

The V gene is TRBV30, the J gene TRBJ1-1; weak D call: TRBD1 (6 bases). Deletions cut 2 bases from V and 5 bases from J, with 9 bases between. The CDR3 is 12 amino acids. Germline V gives CDR1 GTSNPN, CDR2 SVGIG (reference sequence). The CDR3 bases are TGTGCCTGGAGTCCACAGGGAACTGAAGCTTTCTTT. Protein sequence: CAWSPQGTEAFF.

This clonotype has a handful of counts. This chain uses TRBV24-1 with TRBJ2-2; D tentatively reads TRBD1 or TRBD2 (6 bases each). Deletions cut 7 bases from V and 5 bases from J, with 16 bases between. Germline V lookup: CDR1 KGHDR, CDR2 SFDVKD. There are 15 residues in the CDR3. The CDR3 region is CATRGPGAGTGELFF. The CDR3, as DNA: TGTGCCACCAGAGGCCCGGGGGCTGGGACCGGGGAGCTGTTTTTT.

The J gene is TRBJ2-5, the V gene TRBV6-1; perhaps TRBD2 as D (5 bases). The CDR3 runs 14 residues. The germline V gene has CDR1 MNHNS and CDR2 SASEGT. V was shortened by 7 bases and J by 5 bases, with 17 bases between the two germline ends. The DNA for the CDR3 is TGTGCCAGCACCCCAGCGCGCGGGTGGGAGACCCAGTACTTC. This codes for CASTPARGWETQYF.

This chain joins TRBV7-8 and TRBJ2-5; 7 positions agree with TRBD1. There are 15 residues in the CDR3. Germline trimming cut 0 bases from V and 4 bases from J; bases unmatched to any gene: 5. The germline V gene has CDR1 SGHVS and CDR2 FQNEAQ. The CDR3 coding sequence is TGTGCCAGCAGCTTAGCGAGGGCAGGGGGAGAGACCCAGTACTTC. It is translated as CASSLARAGGETQYF.

The rearrangement uses TRBV20-1 and TRBJ1-5; the D is unclear. This CDR3 region has 10 residues. The V gene lost 6 bases and the J gene lost 3 bases, with 3 bases spanning the gap. Germline V lookup: CDR1 DFQATT, CDR2 SNEGSKA (reference sequence). CDR3: CSASNQPQHF. CDR3 bases: TGCAGTGCCTCCAATCAGCCCCAGCATTTT.

This clonotype turned up a few times. This chain links TRBV11-2 with TRBJ1-5; TRBD1 agrees at 9 bases. The CDR3 spans 17 residues. After removal of 5 bases from V and 4 bases from J, the junction contained 12 bases not matched to a gene. CDR1 SGHAT and CDR2 FQNNGV come from the germline V gene. In DNA, the CDR3 is TGTGCCAGCAGCCCGGGACAGGGTCGACTCGGGAATCAGCCCCAGCATTTT. This codes for CASSPGQGRLGNQPQHF.

This chain uses TRBV24-1 with TRBJ2-2; a possible D gene is TRBD2 (6 bases). Germline V gene data show CDR1 as KGHDR and CDR2 as SFDVKD. The CDR3 sequence is 15 residues long. Deletions cut 7 bases from V and 2 bases from J, with 13 bases between. The CDR3 nucleotides read TGTGCCACCAGCAGCCGGGACTCAAACACCGGGGAGCTGTTTTTT. Translated: CATSSRDSNTGELFF.

The V call is TRBV6-2 or TRBV6-3, the J call TRBJ2-7; unclear D gene. Germline V gene lookup returns CDR1 MNHEY and CDR2 SVGEGT. This CDR3 has 11 amino acids. Trimming shortened V by 4 bases and J by 3 bases, and 4 bases separated the two germline ends. CDR3 region: CASSFNYEQYF. CDR3 nucleotides: TGTGCCAGCAGTTTCAACTACGAGCAGTACTTC.

The chain employs TRBV11-2 and TRBJ1-5, with D tentatively TRBD1 (5 bases). Germline lookup yields CDR1 SGHAT and CDR2 FQNNGV. V lost 5 bases and J 0 bases, leaving 11 bases between the germline ends. This CDR3 is built from 15 residues. The CDR3 reads CASSRAGHSNQPQHF. CDR3 coding DNA: TGTGCCAGCAGCCGGGCAGGGCATAGCAATCAGCCCCAGCATTTT. Filled out from reference TRBV11-2 and TRBJ1-5, the complete variable domain reads EAGVAQSPRYKIIEKRQSVAFWCNPISGHATLYWYQQILGQGPKLLIQFQNNGVVDDSQLPKDRFSAERLKGVDSTLKIQPAKLEDSAVYLCASSRAGHSNQPQHFGDGTRLSIL.

The chain carries TRBV28 and TRBJ2-4; 8 nucleotides agree with TRBD1. With V trimmed by 2 bases and J by 7 bases, 4 bases remained unmatched. Looked up from germline, CDR1 is MDHEN and CDR2 is SYDVKM. The CDR3 extends over 14 amino acids. The CDR3 spells CASSLGQGANIQYF. CDR3 bases: TGTGCCAGCAGTTTAGGGCAGGGGGCGAACATTCAGTACTTC.

The rearrangement uses TRBV27 and TRBJ1-1, with a tentative D call TRBD1 (6 bases). The CDR3 contains 15 residues. Germline CDR1 reads MNHEY; CDR2 reads SMNVEV (reference sequence). The germline V and J ends were trimmed by 5 bases and 4 bases, with 17 bases remaining between them. CDR3 sequence (DNA): TGTGCCAGCAGTGCCTTTCACAGGGTGGTCACTGAAGCTTTCTTT. This translates into CASSAFHRVVTEAFF.

The chain is built from TRBV18 and TRBJ1-6; 10 bases match TRBD1. The junction had 1 base not matched to a gene; V was cut back by 3 bases and J by 8 bases. CDR3 size: 14 residues. CDR1 and CDR2 (germline): KGHSH, LQKENI. CDR3: CASSPTGGDSPLHF. The CDR3 DNA reads as TGTGCCAGCTCACCGACAGGGGGCGATTCACCCCTCCACTTT.

This rearrangement joins TRBV19 to TRBJ2-5; D remains ambiguous. The CDR3 loop spans 12 amino acids. Germline lookup yields CDR1 LNHDA and CDR2 SQIVND (reference sequence). V lost 3 bases to trimming and J lost 4 bases, with 6 bases between them. Here the CDR3 reads CASSMESETQYF. The CDR3 bases are TGTGCCAGTAGTATGGAGTCAGAGACCCAGTACTTC.